Following are 10 T cell receptor beta chains from one sample sequenced in a study of identical twins. From the 5' RACE reads, TCRdb called clonotypes with MiXCR, one entry per CDR3 protein. The sample lists hundreds of thousands of distinct CDR3 sequences; approximately 9% were seen once. Another study also made use of these data, one on yellow fever vaccine responses in identical twins.

Sequencing input: PBMCs. These receptors were obtained from a woman aged 18-29 years in good health.

The chain carries TRBV20-1 and TRBJ2-1, with TRBD2 matching over 11 bases. The V segment lost 3 bases and the J segment 10 bases; nucleotides outside the gene matches: 11. This CDR3 is 15 amino acids long. The V gene's germline CDR1 is DFQATT and CDR2 SNEGSKA (reference sequence). DNA for the CDR3: TGCAGTGCTAGTTTTTTAGCGGGAGGGGTGGCAGAGCAGTTCTTC. Its translation: CSASFLAGGVAEQFF.

This clonotype was observed a handful of times. The gene calls are TRBV7-2 and TRBJ2-5; a possible D gene is TRBD2 (5 bases). Germline CDR1 reads SGHTA; CDR2 reads FQGNSA. The CDR3 has 13 amino acids. Trimming left V 5 bases short and J 7 bases short, with 14 bases between. DNA for the CDR3: TGTGCCAGCAGCACCGACTACCTGGGGACCCAGTACTTC. As protein: CASSTDYLGTQYF. Based on the CDR3 plus reference TRBV7-2 and TRBJ2-5, the full variable domain is GAGVSQSPSNKVTEKGKDVELRCDPISGHTALYWYRQSLGQGLEFLIYFQGNSAPDKSGLPSDRFSAERTGGSVSTLTIQRTQQEDSAVYLCASSTDYLGTQYFGPGTRLLVL.

The table lists this clonotype with a few counts. This chain uses TRBV4-3 with TRBJ1-1, with a tentative D call TRBD1 (5 bases). Germline CDR1 LGHNA, CDR2 YSLEER. The ends were cut back, 0 bases at V and 10 bases at J, with 15 bases in the middle. The CDR3 contains 14 residues. The CDR3 DNA sequence: TGCGCCAGCAGCCAAGATCAACAGGCCTTGCGAGCTTTCTTT. This codes for CASSQDQQALRAFF.

The gene calls are TRBV27 and TRBJ2-2, with a tentative D call TRBD2 (7 bases). Germline lookup yields CDR1 MNHEY and CDR2 SMNVEV (reference sequence). This CDR3 has 15 residues. Deletions cut 3 bases from V and 5 bases from J, with 13 bases between. CDR3 sequence (DNA): TGTGCCAGCAGTTTGAAACAGGGAGGGACCGGGGAGCTGTTTTTT. Translated: CASSLKQGGTGELFF.

The V gene is TRBV29-1, the J gene TRBJ2-1; D may correspond to TRBD1 or TRBD2 (5 bases each). Germline CDR1 and CDR2: SQVTM and ANQGSEA. This CDR3 region has 17 residues. Trimming shortened V by 3 bases and J by 4 bases, and 22 bases separated the two germline ends. The CDR3 DNA sequence: TGCAGCGTTGACCCCCCGGGACCCCCACTCCTTTACAATGAGCAGTTCTTC. Translated, it gives CSVDPPGPPLLYNEQFF.

Only a few counts were recorded for this clonotype. V gene TRBV18 combines with J gene TRBJ2-5; 9 bases match TRBD1. V dropped 4 bases and J dropped 1; count of bases not matched to a gene: 4. Per the germline V gene, CDR1 is KGHSH and CDR2 is LQKENI. The CDR3 covers 15 residues. The CDR3: CASSREGQGQETQYF. CDR3 nucleotides: TGTGCCAGCTCACGCGAGGGACAGGGCCAAGAGACCCAGTACTTC.

The V gene is TRBV7-2, the J gene TRBJ2-1, with 12 nucleotides matching TRBD1. The V gene end was trimmed by 5 bases and the J gene end by 10 bases; junction bases not matched to a gene: 9. Germline V gene lookup returns CDR1 SGHTA and CDR2 FQGNSA. The CDR3 extends over 15 amino acids. The CDR3 DNA follows: TGTGCCAGCAGCACCCCGGGACAGGGGGCTCGGGAGCAGTTCTTC. Residues: CASSTPGQGAREQFF.

The chain employs TRBV18 and TRBJ2-1; 11 positions match TRBD1. V dropped 3 bases and J dropped 7; count of bases not matched to a gene: 5. The CDR3 spans 15 residues. CDR1 and CDR2 from the germline V gene are KGHSH and LQKENI. The CDR3 sequence is CASSPSGTGGNEQFF. The CDR3 bases are TGTGCCAGCTCACCTTCCGGGACAGGGGGGAATGAGCAGTTCTTC.

The genes are TRBV7-2 and TRBJ2-5; the D call may be TRBD1 or TRBD2 (6 bases each). CDR1 SGHTA and CDR2 FQGNSA come from the germline V gene. CDR3 length: 15 amino acids. Between the trimmed V and J ends, which lost 5 bases and 4 bases, there was a span of 17 bases. The CDR3 region has the DNA TGTGCCAGCAGCGCTGCTGGGGGGCAACCAGAGACCCAGTACTTC. Its translation is CASSAAGGQPETQYF. Full variable domain (outside the CDR3, taken from reference TRBV7-2 and TRBJ2-5): GAGVSQSPSNKVTEKGKDVELRCDPISGHTALYWYRQSLGQGLEFLIYFQGNSAPDKSGLPSDRFSAERTGGSVSTLTIQRTQQEDSAVYLCASSAAGGQPETQYFGPGTRLLVL.

This clonotype was seen repeatedly, ten times or more. The CDR3 DNA reads as TGTGCCATCAGTGATAGGCAGGGGCCTCTCGCTAACTATGGCTACACCTTC. Translation gives CAISDRQGPLANYGYTF. The rearrangement links TRBV10-3 to TRBJ1-2; perhaps TRBD1 as D (6 bases). The CDR3 is 17 residues long. Germline V gives CDR1 ENHRY, CDR2 SYGVKD. Deletions cut 3 bases from V and 0 bases from J, with 17 bases between.